The 22 T cell receptor beta chains below all came from one sample that was sequenced in a study of blood T cell repertoires in COVID-19. Method: immunoSEQ multiplex PCR; TCRdb's copy keeps in-frame clones and lacks some. Counted here are 200,000 or so clones, around 77% occurring once; the ten biggest clones make up 15% to 20%. Sequences were obtained from peripheral blood. These receptors were taken from a man in his sixties with active or convalescent COVID-19.

In its sample, this clone was seen a few times. The chain couples TRBV19 to TRBJ1-5, with D maybe TRBD1 (6 bases). Germline CDR1 LNHDA, CDR2 SQIVND (reference sequence). CDR3 size: 15 residues. V was clipped by 10 bases and J by 1 base, with 17 bases between them. The CDR3 DNA sequence: TGTGCCACCTCGGGACAAAGAGGGAGCAATCAGCCCCAGCATTTT. Its protein product is CATSGQRGSNQPQHF.

The chain couples TRBV11-1 to TRBJ2-3; TRBD2 matches at 8 bases. The CDR3 length is 15 residues. Germline V lookup: CDR1 SGHAT, CDR2 FQDESV (reference sequence). The V segment lost 7 bases and the J segment 0 bases; nucleotides outside the gene matches: 6. In DNA form, the CDR3 reads TGTGCCAGCACTCTCGGGGGGGCTAGCACAGATACGCAGTATTTT. Translating it yields CASTLGGASTDTQYF.

J is TRBJ1-5 and V is TRBV7-2, with D unresolved. The V end was cut by 7 bases, the J end by 0 bases, with 7 bases between. Germline CDR1 is SGHTA and CDR2 is FQGNSA. This CDR3 has 13 amino acids. The CDR3 nucleotides are TGTGCCAGCACCCCATTTAGCAATCAGCCCCAGCATTTT. It specifies CASTPFSNQPQHF.

The chain carries TRBV6-1 and TRBJ1-2, with a possible D match to TRBD1 (5 bases). The germline V gene encodes CDR1 MNHNS and CDR2 SASEGT. This CDR3 has 16 amino acids. Trimming pared 3 bases from V and 1 base from J, leaving 15 bases between. The DNA for the CDR3 is TGTGCCAGCAGTGATAGACACGGGACTCGTAACTATGGCTACACCTTC. It translates to CASSDRHGTRNYGYTF.

Of note for this clone: With a much larger clone just one base away, this may be a read error. This same CDR3 is encoded by further DNA sequences in the sample. The V gene is TRBV7-2, the J gene TRBJ2-3; no clear D gene. The germline V gene encodes CDR1 SGHTA and CDR2 FQGNSA. V was cut by 4 bases and J by 2 bases, with 4 bases left in between. CDR3 size: 12 residues. The DNA of the CDR3 is TGTGCCAGCAGCTCTAACACAGATACGCAGTATTTT. Encoded protein: CASSSNTDTQYF.

This clone was recorded a few times. The rearrangement uses TRBV4-3 and TRBJ2-1; TRBD2 agrees at 9 bases. Germline assignment: CDR1 LGHNA and CDR2 YSLEER. Trimming took 4 bases from V and 5 from J; bases not matched to a gene: 12. The CDR3 extends over 17 amino acids. CDR3 sequence (DNA): TGCGCCAGCAGCCCTTCGTGGGTAGCGGGAGCCCACAATGAGCAGTTCTTC. Translation gives CASSPSWVAGAHNEQFF.

The chain combines TRBV10-3 with TRBJ1-1; TRBD1 is a possible D gene (6 bases). V dropped 10 bases and J dropped 1 base, with 13 bases sitting between them. The CDR3 spans 13 residues. Germline V CDR1 and CDR2: ENHRY, SYGVKD. The CDR3 sequence: CATRGQANTEAFF. Here the CDR3 DNA reads TGTGCCACTAGGGGACAAGCGAACACTGAAGCTTTCTTT.

The chain recombines TRBV5-1 with TRBJ2-1, with 8 bases identical to TRBD2. J lost 7 bases, V lost 0 bases, and 3 bases had no gene match. The CDR3 totals 14 residues. Germline V gives CDR1 SGHRS, CDR2 YFSETQ. The CDR3 sequence is CASSLESGSNEQFF. The CDR3 DNA reads TGCGCCAGCAGCTTGGAGAGCGGGAGTAATGAGCAGTTCTTC.

This chain connects TRBV7-9 to TRBJ1-2, with TRBD1 as a possible D gene (6 bases). The CDR3 extends over 13 amino acids. Trimming left V 2 bases short and J 7 bases short, with 11 bases between. Germline CDR1 is SEHNR and CDR2 is FQNEAQ (reference sequence). DNA of the CDR3: TGTGCCAGCAGCTTAACCCAGGGGCTTGGCTACACCTTC. Its translation is CASSLTQGLGYTF.

The CDR3 spells CASSRRSPGVGNEKLFF. The CDR3 bases are TGTGCCAGTAGTCGTCGCTCTCCCGGGGTTGGGAATGAAAAACTGTTTTTT. This chain joins TRBV19 and TRBJ1-4; D is ambiguous. Per the germline V gene, CDR1 is LNHDA and CDR2 is SQIVND (reference sequence). The CDR3 has 17 residues. V lost 5 bases, J lost 5 bases, and 21 bases lay in between.

This clone came up a few times. V gene TRBV4-3 combines with J gene TRBJ2-7; no firm D call. The CDR3 has 15 residues. V gave up 0 bases and J gave up 3 bases, with 12 bases separating them. Looked up from germline, CDR1 is LGHNA and CDR2 is YSLEER. DNA of the CDR3: TGCGCCAGCAGCCAAGATCCAGGCCTGAGCTACGAGCAGTACTTC. Its protein is CASSQDPGLSYEQYF.

The chain carries TRBV5-1 and TRBJ2-5; possibly TRBD1 for D (6 bases). The CDR3 contains 16 residues. With 0 bases removed from V and 3 bases from J, the gap between germline ends came to 15 bases. CDR1 and CDR2 (germline): SGHRS, YFSETQ. The CDR3 spells CASSLAPGEGKETQYF. In DNA form, the CDR3 reads TGCGCCAGCAGCTTGGCCCCAGGGGAAGGCAAAGAGACCCAGTACTTC.

The V gene is TRBV7-3, the J gene TRBJ2-1; D may be TRBD2 (5 bases). Germline V gene lookup returns CDR1 SGHTA and CDR2 FQGTGA. V lost 5 bases and J lost 3, with 14 bases in between. This CDR3 is 15 amino acids long. CDR3 coding DNA: TGTGCCAGCAGCCTCCCCCTCGGGGACTACAATGAGCAGTTCTTC. Residues: CASSLPLGDYNEQFF. Looking up the rest from reference TRBV7-3 and TRBJ2-1 gives the full variable domain: GAGVSQTPSNKVTEKGKYVELRCDPISGHTALYWYRQSLGQGPEFLIYFQGTGAADDSGLPNDRFFAVRPEGSVSTLKIQRTERGDSAVYLCASSLPLGDYNEQFFGPGTRLTVL.

This clone was seen only once. The chain uses TRBV7-2 and TRBJ2-5; possible D gene TRBD2, 6 bases. V lost 5 bases and J 5 bases, leaving 12 bases between the germline ends. The V gene's germline CDR1 is SGHTA and CDR2 FQGNSA. The CDR3 runs to 13 residues. The CDR3 DNA reads TGTGCCAGCAGCCAGAGGCGGGGCGAGACCCAGTACTTC. It codes for CASSQRRGETQYF.

The chain joins TRBV27 to TRBJ1-4, with TRBD1 as a possible D gene (5 bases). Germline V gene lookup returns CDR1 MNHEY and CDR2 SMNVEV (reference sequence). The CDR3 sequence is 15 residues long. V lost 5 bases and J 5 bases, leaving 15 bases between the germline ends. The CDR3 here is CASSPWGAPNEKLFF. DNA for the CDR3: TGTGCCAGCAGTCCCTGGGGCGCCCCCAATGAAAAACTGTTTTTT.

The chain joins TRBV27 to TRBJ2-2; 9 bases align to TRBD2. V lost 3 bases to trimming and J lost 0 bases; unmatched junction nucleotides: 8. The CDR3 covers 18 residues. Germline V gene sequence: CDR1 MNHEY, CDR2 SMNVEV (reference sequence). The CDR3, as DNA: TGTGCCAGCAGTTTTATGCGCGGGGGGGCATCGAACACCGGGGAGCTGTTTTTT. It specifies CASSFMRGGASNTGELFF.

This clone appeared once. The chain employs TRBV3-1 (or the pseudogene TRBV3-2) and TRBJ2-7; possibly TRBD1 for D (6 bases). CDR1 and CDR2 from the germline V gene are LGHDT and YNNKEL (reference sequence). V gave up 4 bases and J gave up 2 bases, with 18 bases separating them. CDR3 length equals 16 residues. The CDR3 bases are TGTGCCAGCAGCCCGGGCCTCGACAGGCGCGCCTACGAGCAGTACTTC. Protein: CASSPGLDRRAYEQYF.

This clone was observed a handful of times. The CDR3 nucleotides read TGTGCCAGTAGTTTTAAACCGGGACAGGTCGAAAAACTGTTTTTT. It specifies CASSFKPGQVEKLFF. The V gene is TRBV19, the J gene TRBJ1-4; 8 positions agree with TRBD1. The CDR3 spans 15 residues. The germline CDR1 and CDR2 sequences are LNHDA and SQIVND (reference sequence). V lost 5 bases and J lost 8; bases outside the gene matches: 10.

The V and J genes are TRBV27 and TRBJ1-4; a possible D gene is TRBD1 (6 bases). Trimming cost V 5 bases and J 4 bases, with 11 bases left between them. Germline CDR1 MNHEY, CDR2 SMNVEV (reference sequence). This CDR3 has 14 amino acids. CDR3 amino acids: CASSRRTVNEKLFF. Here the CDR3 DNA reads TGTGCCAGCAGTCGACGGACAGTTAATGAAAAACTGTTTTTT.

The chain couples TRBV18 to TRBJ1-1; a possible D gene is TRBD1 (6 bases). V dropped 1 base and J dropped 5 bases, with 17 bases sitting between them. This CDR3 has 16 amino acids. Germline CDR1 KGHSH, CDR2 LQKENI. This CDR3 is CASSPRAITGYTEAFF. For the CDR3, the DNA is TGTGCCAGCTCACCACGGGCAATTACAGGGTATACTGAAGCTTTCTTT.

The CDR3 spells CASSPTGTGGQPQHF. CDR3 coding DNA: TGTGCCAGCTCACCAACCGGGACAGGGGGTCAGCCCCAGCATTTT. The rearrangement joins TRBV18 to TRBJ1-5; 11 bases fit TRBD1. The J segment lost 6 bases and the V segment lost 2 bases, leaving 3 bases of the junction unmatched. The CDR3 runs 15 residues. Germline V gene lookup returns CDR1 KGHSH and CDR2 LQKENI.

The CDR3 DNA sequence: TGTGCCAGCTCACCCCCAGGGGCGGATGGGCAGTACTTC. Translated, it gives CASSPPGADGQYF. V is TRBV18 and J is TRBJ2-7; possible D gene TRBD1, 6 bases. Trimming took 3 bases from V and 9 from J, leaving 15 bases between them. Germline V gives CDR1 KGHSH, CDR2 LQKENI. The CDR3 sequence is 13 residues long.